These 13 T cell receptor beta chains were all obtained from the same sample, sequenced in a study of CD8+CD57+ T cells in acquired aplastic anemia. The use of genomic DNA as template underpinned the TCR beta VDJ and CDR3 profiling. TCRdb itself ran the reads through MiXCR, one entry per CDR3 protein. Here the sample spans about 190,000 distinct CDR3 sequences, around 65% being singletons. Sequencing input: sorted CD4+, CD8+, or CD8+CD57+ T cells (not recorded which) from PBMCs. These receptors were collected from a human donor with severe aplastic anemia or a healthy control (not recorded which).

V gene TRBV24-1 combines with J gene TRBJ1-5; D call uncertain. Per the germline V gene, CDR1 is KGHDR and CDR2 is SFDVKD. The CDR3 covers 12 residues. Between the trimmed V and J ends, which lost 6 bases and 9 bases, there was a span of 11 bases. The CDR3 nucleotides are TGTGCCACCAGTTATGGGGTTGGGCCCCAGCATTTT. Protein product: CATSYGVGPQHF.

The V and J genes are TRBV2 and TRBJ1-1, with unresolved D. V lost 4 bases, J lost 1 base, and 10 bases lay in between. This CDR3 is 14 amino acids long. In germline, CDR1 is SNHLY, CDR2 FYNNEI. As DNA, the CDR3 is TGTGCCAGCAGTGTCGGGCGGAGGAACACTGAAGCTTTCTTT. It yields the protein CASSVGRRNTEAFF.

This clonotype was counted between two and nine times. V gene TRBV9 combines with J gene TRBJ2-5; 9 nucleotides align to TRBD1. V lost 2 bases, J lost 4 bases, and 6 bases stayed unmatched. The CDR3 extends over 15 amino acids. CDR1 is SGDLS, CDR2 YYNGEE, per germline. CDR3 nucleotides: TGTGCCAGCAGCGTTGAGCCGGACAGGGGAGAGACCCAGTACTTC. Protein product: CASSVEPDRGETQYF.

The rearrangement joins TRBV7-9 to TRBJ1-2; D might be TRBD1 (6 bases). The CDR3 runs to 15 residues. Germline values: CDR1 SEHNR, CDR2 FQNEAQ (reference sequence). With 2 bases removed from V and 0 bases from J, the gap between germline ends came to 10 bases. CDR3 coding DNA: TGTGCCAGCAGCTTAACAACAGGGTCTAACTATGGCTACACCTTC. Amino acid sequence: CASSLTTGSNYGYTF.

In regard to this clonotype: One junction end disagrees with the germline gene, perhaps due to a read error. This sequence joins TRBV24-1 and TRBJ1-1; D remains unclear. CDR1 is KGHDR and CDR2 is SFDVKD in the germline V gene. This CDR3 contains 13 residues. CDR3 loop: CASSFSRATEAFF. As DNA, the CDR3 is TGTGCCAGCAGTTTTTCCAGAGCCACTGAAGCTTTCTTT.

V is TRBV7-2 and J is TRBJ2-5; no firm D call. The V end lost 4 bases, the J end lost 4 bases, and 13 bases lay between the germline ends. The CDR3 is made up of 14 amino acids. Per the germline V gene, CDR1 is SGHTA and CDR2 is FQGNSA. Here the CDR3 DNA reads TGTGCCAGCAGCTCAGCGACACGGACAGAGACCCAGTACTTC. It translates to CASSSATRTETQYF.

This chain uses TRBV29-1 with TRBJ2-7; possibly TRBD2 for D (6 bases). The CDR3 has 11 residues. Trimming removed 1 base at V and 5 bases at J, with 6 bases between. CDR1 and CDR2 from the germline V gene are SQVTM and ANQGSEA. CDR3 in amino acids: CSVEGEDEQYF. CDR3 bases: TGCAGCGTTGAAGGGGAGGACGAGCAGTACTTC.

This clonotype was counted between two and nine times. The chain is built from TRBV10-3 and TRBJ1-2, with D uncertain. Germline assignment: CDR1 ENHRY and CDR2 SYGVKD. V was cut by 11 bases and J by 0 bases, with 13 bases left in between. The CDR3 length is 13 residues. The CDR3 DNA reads TGTGCCGTCCAAGCACCGACTAACTATGGCTACACCTTC. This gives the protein CAVQAPTNYGYTF.

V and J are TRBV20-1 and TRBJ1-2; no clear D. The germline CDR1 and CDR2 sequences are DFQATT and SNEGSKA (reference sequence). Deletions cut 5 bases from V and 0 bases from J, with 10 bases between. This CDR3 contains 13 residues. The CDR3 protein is CSAWGRANYGYTF. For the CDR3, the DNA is TGCAGTGCTTGGGGTAGGGCTAACTATGGCTACACCTTC.

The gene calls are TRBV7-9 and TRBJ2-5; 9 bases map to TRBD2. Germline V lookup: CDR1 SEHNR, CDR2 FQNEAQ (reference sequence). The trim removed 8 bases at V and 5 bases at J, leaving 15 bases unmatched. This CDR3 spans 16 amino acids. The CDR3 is CASGGGSGGNGETQYF. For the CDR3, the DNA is TGTGCCAGCGGCGGTGGTAGCGGGGGTAACGGGGAGACCCAGTACTTC.

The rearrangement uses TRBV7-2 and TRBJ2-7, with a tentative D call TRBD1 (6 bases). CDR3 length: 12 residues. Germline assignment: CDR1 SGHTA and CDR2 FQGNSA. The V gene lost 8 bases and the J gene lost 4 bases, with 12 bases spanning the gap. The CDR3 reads CASRSRGYEQYF. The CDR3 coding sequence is TGTGCCAGCCGGTCAAGGGGGTACGAGCAGTACTTC.

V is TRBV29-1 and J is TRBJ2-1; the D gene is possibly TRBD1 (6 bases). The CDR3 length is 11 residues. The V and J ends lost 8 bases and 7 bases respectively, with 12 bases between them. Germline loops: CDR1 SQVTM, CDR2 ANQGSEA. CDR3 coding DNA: TGCAGCTCAGGGGCCGGGAATGAGCAGTTCTTC. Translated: CSSGAGNEQFF.

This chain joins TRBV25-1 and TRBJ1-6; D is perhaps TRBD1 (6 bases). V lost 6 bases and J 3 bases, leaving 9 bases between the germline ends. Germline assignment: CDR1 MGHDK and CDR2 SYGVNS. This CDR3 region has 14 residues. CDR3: CASSRTVYNSPLHF. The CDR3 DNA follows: TGTGCCAGCAGCAGGACAGTCTATAATTCACCCCTCCACTTT.